This record looks at one T cell receptor (beta chain) sequence and its context. Its antigen remains unknown. This sample is drawn from a study of cytomegalovirus exposure and HLA in healthy donors. The wider study: Among approximately 400 genotyped donors, 65% to 90% fell in the Caucasian-associated ancestry cluster.

Notes on the study in general: The likely origin of a cluster of highly shared sequence variants was a sequencing artifact.

Primers included in the PCR were 60 Vbeta and 13 Jbeta primers. Here immunoSEQ multiplex PCR was the method, and the copy in TCRdb shows in-frame clones only, minus some. The sample shows 93,000 or so clones, 84% of them seen only once. The CDR3 is 11 amino acids. Trimming took off 7 bases at V and 3 bases at J, with 7 bases between the two ends. Germline V gene data show CDR1 as LNHDA and CDR2 as SQIVND (reference sequence). The rearrangement joins TRBV19 to TRBJ2-7; D may be TRBD1 (6 bases). This TCR derives from a woman between 18 and 29 years old in good health and CMV-seropositive. The sample was PBMCs. The CDR3 DNA sequence: TGTGCCAGTATGGACAGCTACGAGCAGTACTTC. Its translation is CASMDSYEQYF.